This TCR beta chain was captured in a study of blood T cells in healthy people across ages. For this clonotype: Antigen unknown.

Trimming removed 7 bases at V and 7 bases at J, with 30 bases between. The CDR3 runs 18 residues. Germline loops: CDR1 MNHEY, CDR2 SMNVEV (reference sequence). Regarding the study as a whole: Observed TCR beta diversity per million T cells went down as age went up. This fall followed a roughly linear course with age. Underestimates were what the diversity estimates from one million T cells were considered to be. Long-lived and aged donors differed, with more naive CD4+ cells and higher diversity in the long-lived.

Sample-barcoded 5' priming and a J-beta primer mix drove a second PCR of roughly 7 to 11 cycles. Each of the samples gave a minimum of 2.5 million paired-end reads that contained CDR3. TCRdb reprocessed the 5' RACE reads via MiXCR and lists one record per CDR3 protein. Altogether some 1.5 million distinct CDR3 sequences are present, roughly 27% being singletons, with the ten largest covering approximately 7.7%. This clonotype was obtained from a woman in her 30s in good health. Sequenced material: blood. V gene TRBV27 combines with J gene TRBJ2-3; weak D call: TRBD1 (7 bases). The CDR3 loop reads CASNKYAQGGIASYTQYF. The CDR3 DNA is TGTGCCAGCAATAAATATGCCCAGGGGGGTATAGCCTCATATACGCAGTATTTT.